The rows below give T cell receptor beta chains drawn from one sample of a study of T cell responses to AZD1222 COVID-19 vaccine. Using immunoSEQ multiplex PCR, the repertoire was profiled, and TCRdb retains in-frame clones only, with some absent. The sample carries some 130,000 clones, over 65% recorded once. The source was peripheral blood, collected on day 0 of AZD1222 vaccination. These receptors were collected from an adult in good health. Both conserved end residues are part of each CDR3. Each record gives: V gene, J gene, D gene, clone size, CDR3 DNA, CDR3 protein. A D gene is named only where the DNA matches it firmly. Rows give clone size only sometimes, using once, few, many, or a class for an expanded clone.

v_call: TRBV28; j_call: TRBJ2-5; d_call: NA; clone_size: NA; cdr3_nt: TGTGCCAGCACCTTGCCGGGGCAGGGATCAGAGACCCAGTACTTC; cdr3_aa: CASTLPGQGSETQYF
v_call: TRBV19; j_call: TRBJ1-5; d_call: NA; clone_size: NA; cdr3_nt: TGTGCCAGTCGAGAGACAGTTCCAATTCAGCCCCAGCATTTT; cdr3_aa: CASRETVPIQPQHF
v_call: TRBV30; j_call: TRBJ2-1; d_call: NA; clone_size: NA; cdr3_nt: TGTGCCTGGAGCCCAACCACAGCTAACCAGTGGAATGAGCAGTTCTTC; cdr3_aa: CAWSPTTANQWNEQFF
v_call: TRBV5-1; j_call: TRBJ1-1; d_call: NA; clone_size: once; cdr3_nt: TGCGCCAGCAGCCAAGGAACTGAGAACACTGAAGCTTTCTTT; cdr3_aa: CASSQGTENTEAFF
v_call: TRBV9; j_call: TRBJ1-6; d_call: NA; clone_size: NA; cdr3_nt: TGTGCCAGCAGCGAGGCCCCGGATAATTCACCCCTCCACTTT; cdr3_aa: CASSEAPDNSPLHF
v_call: TRBV7-9; j_call: TRBJ2-7; d_call: NA; clone_size: few; cdr3_nt: TGTGCCAGCAGCTTGCTTGGGACGGTCTCCTACGAGCAGTACTTC; cdr3_aa: CASSLLGTVSYEQYF
v_call: TRBV19; j_call: TRBJ2-2; d_call: NA; clone_size: NA; cdr3_nt: TGTGCCAGTTCTGTAAGAGAGTCCGGGGAGCTGTTTTTT; cdr3_aa: CASSVRESGELFF
v_call: TRBV19; j_call: TRBJ1-4; d_call: NA; clone_size: once; cdr3_nt: TGTGCCAGTAGAATAACCCTGAGTTCGGAAAAACTGTTTTTT; cdr3_aa: CASRITLSSEKLFF
v_call: TRBV15; j_call: TRBJ1-4; d_call: NA; clone_size: once; cdr3_nt: TGTGCCACCAGCAGGGGGAACAGGGCGGCGTCTAATGAAAAACTGTTTTTT; cdr3_aa: CATSRGNRAASNEKLFF
v_call: TRBV5-1; j_call: TRBJ1-2; d_call: TRBD1; clone_size: NA; cdr3_nt: TGCGCCAGCAGCCCGAGGACAGGGAACTATGGCTACACCTTC; cdr3_aa: CASSPRTGNYGYTF
v_call: TRBV7-3; j_call: TRBJ1-1; d_call: NA; clone_size: NA; cdr3_nt: TGTGCCAGCAGCCCGGAGGGGATCGCTGAAGCTTTCTTT; cdr3_aa: CASSPEGIAEAFF
v_call: TRBV24-1; j_call: TRBJ1-5; d_call: NA; clone_size: NA; cdr3_nt: TGTGCCACCAGTGATTCTTATCAGCCCCAGCATTTT; cdr3_aa: CATSDSYQPQHF
v_call: TRBV19; j_call: TRBJ2-1; d_call: TRBD2; clone_size: NA; cdr3_nt: TGTGCCAGTAGTATCTCGCGGGGGGGATTCGACAATGAGCAGTTCTTC; cdr3_aa: CASSISRGGFDNEQFF
v_call: TRBV19; j_call: TRBJ1-2; d_call: TRBD1; clone_size: NA; cdr3_nt: TGTGCCAGTAACCCCCTCCCTGACAGGGGGCCGGGGGGCTACACCTTC; cdr3_aa: CASNPLPDRGPGGYTF